This note documents a single T cell receptor beta chain sequence. Using a J-beta primer mix together with a sample-barcoded 5' primer, a second PCR was run for about 6 to 12 cycles. TCRdb analysed the 5' RACE reads with MiXCR anew, one entry per CDR3 protein. This table has just over 1 million distinct CDR3 sequences, 45% appearing once. V was trimmed by 7 bases and J by 3 bases, leaving 13 bases between them. The CDR3 has 13 amino acids. Per the germline V gene, CDR1 is DFQATT and CDR2 is SNEGSKA (reference sequence). The sample is drawn from a study of blood T cells in healthy people across ages. The TCR originated in a woman aged 55-69 years in good health. The sample consisted of blood. The chain uses TRBV20-1 and TRBJ1-5; D might be TRBD1 (5 bases). The CDR3 loop is CSVQDSSNQPQHF. The CDR3, as DNA: TGCAGTGTCCAAGACAGTTCCAATCAGCCCCAGCATTTT.